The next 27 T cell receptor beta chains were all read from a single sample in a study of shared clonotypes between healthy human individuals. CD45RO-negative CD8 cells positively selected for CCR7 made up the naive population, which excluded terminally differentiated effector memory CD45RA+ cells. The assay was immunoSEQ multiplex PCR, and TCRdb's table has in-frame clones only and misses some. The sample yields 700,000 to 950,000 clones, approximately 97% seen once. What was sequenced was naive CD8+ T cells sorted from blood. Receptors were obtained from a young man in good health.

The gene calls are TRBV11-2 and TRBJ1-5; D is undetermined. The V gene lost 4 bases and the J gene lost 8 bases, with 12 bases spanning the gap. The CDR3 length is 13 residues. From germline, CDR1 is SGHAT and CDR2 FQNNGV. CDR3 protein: CASSSGVGEPQHF. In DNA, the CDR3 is TGTGCCAGCAGCTCGGGAGTCGGGGAGCCCCAGCATTTT.

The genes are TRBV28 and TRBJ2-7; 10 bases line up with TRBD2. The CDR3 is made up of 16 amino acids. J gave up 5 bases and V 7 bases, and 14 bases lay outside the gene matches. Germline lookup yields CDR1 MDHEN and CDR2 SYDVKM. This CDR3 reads CASIPLAGNNLNEQYF. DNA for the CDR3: TGTGCCAGCATCCCACTAGCGGGAAATAACCTAAACGAGCAGTACTTC.

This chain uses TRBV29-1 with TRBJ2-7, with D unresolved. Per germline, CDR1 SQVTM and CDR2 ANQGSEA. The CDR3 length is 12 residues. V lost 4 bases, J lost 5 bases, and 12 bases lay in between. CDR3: CSVVPKGNEQYF. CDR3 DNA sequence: TGCAGCGTTGTACCAAAGGGAAACGAGCAGTACTTC.

CDR3 region: CASINDRETEAFF. The CDR3 DNA follows: TGTGCCAGTATAAACGACAGGGAAACTGAAGCTTTCTTT. The J gene is TRBJ1-1, the V gene TRBV28, with 7 bases aligning to TRBD1. The CDR3 covers 13 residues. The germline V gene has CDR1 MDHEN and CDR2 SYDVKM. Losses at the gene ends were 9 bases for V and 5 bases for J; bases not matched to a gene: 9.

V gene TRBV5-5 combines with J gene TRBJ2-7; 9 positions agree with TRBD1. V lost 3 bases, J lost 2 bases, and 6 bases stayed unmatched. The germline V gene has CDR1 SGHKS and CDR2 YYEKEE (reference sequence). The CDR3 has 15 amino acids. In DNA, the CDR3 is TGTGCCAGCAGCTACCGGGACAGGGAAGCCTACGAGCAGTACTTC. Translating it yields CASSYRDREAYEQYF.

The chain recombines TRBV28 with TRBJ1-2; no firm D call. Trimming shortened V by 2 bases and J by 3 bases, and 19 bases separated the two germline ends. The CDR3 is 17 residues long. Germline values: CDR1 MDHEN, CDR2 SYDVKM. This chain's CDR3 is CASSLPGWEEGDYGYTF. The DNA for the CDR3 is TGTGCCAGCAGTTTACCAGGATGGGAGGAGGGTGACTATGGCTACACCTTC.

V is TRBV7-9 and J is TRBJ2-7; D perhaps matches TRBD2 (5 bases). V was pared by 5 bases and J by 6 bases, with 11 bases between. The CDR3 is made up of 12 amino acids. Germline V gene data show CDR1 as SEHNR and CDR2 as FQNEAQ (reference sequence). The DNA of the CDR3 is TGTGCCAGCAGCGAACAGAGGGCCGAGCAGTACTTC. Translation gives CASSEQRAEQYF. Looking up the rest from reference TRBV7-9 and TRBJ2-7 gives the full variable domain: DTGVSQNPRHKITKRGQNVTFRCDPISEHNRLYWYRQTLGQGPEFLTYFQNEAQLEKSRLLSDRFSAERPKGSFSTLEIQRTEQGDSAMYLCASSEQRAEQYFGPGTRLTVT.

The CDR3 DNA is TGTGCCAGCAGTTTAGAGAATTACCAAGAGACCCAGTACTTC. This codes for CASSLENYQETQYF. This sequence joins TRBV28 and TRBJ2-5; D not resolved. CDR1 is MDHEN, CDR2 SYDVKM, per germline. The germline V and J ends were trimmed by 2 bases and 0 bases, with 7 bases remaining between them. The CDR3 is 14 residues long.

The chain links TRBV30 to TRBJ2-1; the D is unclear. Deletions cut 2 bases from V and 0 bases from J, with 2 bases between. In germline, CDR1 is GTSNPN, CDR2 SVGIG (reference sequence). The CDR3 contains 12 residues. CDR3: CAWSSSYNEQFF. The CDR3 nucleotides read TGTGCCTGGAGTAGCTCCTACAATGAGCAGTTCTTC.

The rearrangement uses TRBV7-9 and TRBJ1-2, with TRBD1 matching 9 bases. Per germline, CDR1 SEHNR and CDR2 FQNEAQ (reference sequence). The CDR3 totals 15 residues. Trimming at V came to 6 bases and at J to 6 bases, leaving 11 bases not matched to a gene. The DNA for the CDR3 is TGTGCCAGCAGTAGAGGGACAGGGCCCAGGGATGGCTACACCTTC. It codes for CASSRGTGPRDGYTF.

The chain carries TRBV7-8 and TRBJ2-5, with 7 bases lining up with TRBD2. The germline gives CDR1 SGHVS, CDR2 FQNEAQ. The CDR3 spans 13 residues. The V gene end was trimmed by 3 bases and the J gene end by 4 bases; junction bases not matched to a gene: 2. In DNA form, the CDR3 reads TGTGCCAGCAGCTTGGCGGGAGCAGAGACCCAGTACTTC. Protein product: CASSLAGAETQYF.

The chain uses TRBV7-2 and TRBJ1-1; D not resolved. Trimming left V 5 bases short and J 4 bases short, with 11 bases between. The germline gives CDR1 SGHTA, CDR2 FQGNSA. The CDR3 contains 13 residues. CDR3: CASSPRTGTEAFF. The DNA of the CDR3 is TGTGCCAGCAGCCCCCGGACGGGCACTGAAGCTTTCTTT.

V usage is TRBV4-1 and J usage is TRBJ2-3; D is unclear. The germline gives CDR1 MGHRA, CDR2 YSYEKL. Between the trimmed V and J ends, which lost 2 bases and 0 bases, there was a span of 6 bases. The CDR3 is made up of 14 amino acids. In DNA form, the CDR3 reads TGCGCCAGCAGCCAATCCGTAAGCACAGATACGCAGTATTTT. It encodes CASSQSVSTDTQYF.

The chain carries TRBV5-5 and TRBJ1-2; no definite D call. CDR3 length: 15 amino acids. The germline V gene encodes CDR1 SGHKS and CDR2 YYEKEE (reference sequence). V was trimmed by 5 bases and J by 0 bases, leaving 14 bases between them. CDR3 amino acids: CASSPGRITNYGYTF. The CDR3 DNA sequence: TGTGCCAGCAGTCCCGGACGGATTACTAACTATGGCTACACCTTC.

The CDR3 DNA reads TGTGCCAGCAGCCCCCCGACTAGCCTCTCCTACGAGCAGTACTTC. This encodes CASSPPTSLSYEQYF. The chain combines TRBV11-2 with TRBJ2-7; 7 bases are shared with TRBD2. The length of the CDR3 is 15 residues. V shed 5 bases, J shed 0 bases, and the junction held 7 bases outside the gene matches. CDR1 is SGHAT and CDR2 is FQNNGV in the germline V gene. Variable domain in full (rest from reference TRBV11-2 and TRBJ2-7): EAGVAQSPRYKIIEKRQSVAFWCNPISGHATLYWYQQILGQGPKLLIQFQNNGVVDDSQLPKDRFSAERLKGVDSTLKIQPAKLEDSAVYLCASSPPTSLSYEQYFGPGTRLTVT.

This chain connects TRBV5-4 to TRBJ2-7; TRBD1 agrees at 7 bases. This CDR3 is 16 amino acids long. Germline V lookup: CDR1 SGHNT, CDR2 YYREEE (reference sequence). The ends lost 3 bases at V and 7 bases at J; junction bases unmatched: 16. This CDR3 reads CASSWVDRALSKEQYF. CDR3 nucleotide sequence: TGTGCCAGCAGCTGGGTTGACAGGGCATTGAGTAAGGAGCAGTACTTC.

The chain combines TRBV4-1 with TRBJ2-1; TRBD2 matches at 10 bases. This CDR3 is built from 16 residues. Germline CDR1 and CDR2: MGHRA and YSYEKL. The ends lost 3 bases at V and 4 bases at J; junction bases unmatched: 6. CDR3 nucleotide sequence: TGCGCCAGCAGCCAGGGTCCGACTAGCGGGTACAATGAGCAGTTCTTC. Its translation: CASSQGPTSGYNEQFF.

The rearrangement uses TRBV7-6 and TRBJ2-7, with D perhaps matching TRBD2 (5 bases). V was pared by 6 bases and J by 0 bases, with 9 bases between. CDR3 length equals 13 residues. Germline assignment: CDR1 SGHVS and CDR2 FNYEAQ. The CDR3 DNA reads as TGTGCCAGCAGGAGCGGAAGCTCCTACGAGCAGTACTTC. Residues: CASRSGSSYEQYF.

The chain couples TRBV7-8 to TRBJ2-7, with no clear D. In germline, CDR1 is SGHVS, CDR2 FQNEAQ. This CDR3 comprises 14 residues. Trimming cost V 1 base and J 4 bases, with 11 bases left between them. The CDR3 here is CASSLGVSGYEQYF. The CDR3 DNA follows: TGTGCCAGCAGCTTAGGTGTGTCTGGGTACGAGCAGTACTTC.

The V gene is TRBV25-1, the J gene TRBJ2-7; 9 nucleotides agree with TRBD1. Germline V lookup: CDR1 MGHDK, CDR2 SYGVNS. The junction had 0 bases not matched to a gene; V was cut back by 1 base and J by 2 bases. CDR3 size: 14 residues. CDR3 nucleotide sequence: TGTGCCAGCAGTGAATGGGACAGGGCCTACGAGCAGTACTTC. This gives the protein CASSEWDRAYEQYF.

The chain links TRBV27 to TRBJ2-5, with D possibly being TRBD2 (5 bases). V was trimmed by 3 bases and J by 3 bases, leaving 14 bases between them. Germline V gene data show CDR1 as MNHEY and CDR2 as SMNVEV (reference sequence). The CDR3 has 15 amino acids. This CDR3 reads CASSFLEEGEETQYF. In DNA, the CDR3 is TGTGCCAGCAGTTTCCTAGAAGAGGGTGAAGAGACCCAGTACTTC.

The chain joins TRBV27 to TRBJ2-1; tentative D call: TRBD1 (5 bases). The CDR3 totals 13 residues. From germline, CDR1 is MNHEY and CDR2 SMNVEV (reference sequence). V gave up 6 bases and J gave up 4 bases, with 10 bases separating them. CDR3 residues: CASRTGKYNEQFF. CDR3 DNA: TGTGCCAGCAGAACAGGAAAATACAATGAGCAGTTCTTC.

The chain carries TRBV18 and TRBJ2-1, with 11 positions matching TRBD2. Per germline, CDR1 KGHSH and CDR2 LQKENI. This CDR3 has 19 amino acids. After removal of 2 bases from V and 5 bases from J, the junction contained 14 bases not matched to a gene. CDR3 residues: CASSPSLAGGPVSDNEQFF. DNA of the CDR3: TGTGCCAGCTCACCAAGCTTAGCGGGAGGGCCGGTTTCCGACAATGAGCAGTTCTTC. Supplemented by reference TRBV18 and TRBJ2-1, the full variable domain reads NAGVMQNPRHLVRRRGQEARLRCSPMKGHSHVYWYRQLPEEGLKFMVYLQKENIIDESGMPKERFSAEFPKEGPSILRIQQVVRGDSAAYFCASSPSLAGGPVSDNEQFFGPGTRLTVL.

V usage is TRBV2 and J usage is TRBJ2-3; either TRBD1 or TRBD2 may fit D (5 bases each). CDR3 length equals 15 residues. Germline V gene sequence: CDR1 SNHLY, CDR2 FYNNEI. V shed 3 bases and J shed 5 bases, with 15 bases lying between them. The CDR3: CASSEAGRGGDTQYF. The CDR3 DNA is TGTGCCAGCAGTGAGGCGGGTCGGGGCGGAGATACGCAGTATTTT.

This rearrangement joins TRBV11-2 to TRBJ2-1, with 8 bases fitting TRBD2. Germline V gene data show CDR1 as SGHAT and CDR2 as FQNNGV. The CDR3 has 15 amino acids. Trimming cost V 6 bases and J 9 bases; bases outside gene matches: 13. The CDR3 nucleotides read TGTGCCAGCAGGGAAGACGCGGGAGGAGGGTTTGAGCAGTTCTTC. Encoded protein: CASREDAGGGFEQFF.

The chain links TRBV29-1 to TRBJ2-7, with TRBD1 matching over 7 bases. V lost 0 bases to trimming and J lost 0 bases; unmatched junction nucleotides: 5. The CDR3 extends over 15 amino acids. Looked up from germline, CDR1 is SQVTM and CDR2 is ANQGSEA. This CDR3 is CSVEDSTGFSYEQYF. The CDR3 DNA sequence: TGCAGCGTTGAAGACTCGACAGGGTTCTCCTACGAGCAGTACTTC.

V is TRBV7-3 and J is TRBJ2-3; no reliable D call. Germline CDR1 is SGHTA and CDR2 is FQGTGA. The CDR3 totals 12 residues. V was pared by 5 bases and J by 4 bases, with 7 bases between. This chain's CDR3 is CASSESADTQYF. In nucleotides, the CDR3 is TGTGCCAGCAGCGAATCGGCAGATACGCAGTATTTT.